This T cell receptor (beta chain) emerged from a study of identical twins. Findings and limits, study-wide: Weaker excess twin sharing was seen among beta out-of-frame sequences. Memory repertoires lacked the insertion deficit that abundant cord blood beta clonotypes showed.

All of the donors were Caucasians in good health. This clonotype was found a few times. No antigen is known for it. CDR3 length: 16 residues. Germline CDR1 and CDR2: KGHDR and SFDVKD. V shed 0 bases and J shed 8 bases, with 16 bases lying between them. A universal primer site came from template switching; cDNA carried unique molecular identifiers. In TCRdb, the 5' RACE reads were re-called with MiXCR into one record per CDR3 protein. The sample gives around 960,000 distinct CDR3 sequences, 9% to 15% of which show up once; about 1.6% is in the top ten. This sample also appeared in a second study, on yellow fever vaccine responses in identical twins.

The receptor was derived from a woman in her late teens or twenties in good health. The sequenced sample consisted of PBMCs. The gene calls are TRBV24-1 and TRBJ2-1, with D tentatively TRBD2 (6 bases). The CDR3 reads CATSDLGSVRGDEQFF. The CDR3 nucleotides are TGTGCCACCAGTGATTTGGGGTCTGTGCGGGGAGATGAGCAGTTCTTC.